Shown below are 26 T cell receptor beta chains from a single sample sequenced in a study of beta chain features in type 1 diabetes. Expressed TCRB transcripts were sequenced, since all the RNA that had been isolated was reverse transcribed. The data were produced by immunoSEQ multiplex PCR, yet TCRdb's version contains in-frame clones alone and is incomplete. The data show hundreds of thousands of clones, about an eighth seen once. Input material: naive CD4+ T cells from blood. These receptors were obtained from a woman aged 18-29 years in good health.

The rearrangement links TRBV18 to TRBJ2-5; D is unresolved. Germline assignment: CDR1 KGHSH and CDR2 LQKENI. This CDR3 comprises 14 residues. V was shortened by 3 bases and J by 3 bases, with 11 bases between the two germline ends. The CDR3 DNA sequence: TGTGCCAGCTCACCGGCGATTTTGAAAGAGACCCAGTACTTC. This codes for CASSPAILKETQYF.

This clone was observed a handful of times. V is TRBV7-6 and J is TRBJ1-4; 9 bases line up with TRBD1. V shed 1 base and J 8 bases; nucleotides not matched to a gene: 5. CDR1 SGHVS and CDR2 FNYEAQ come from the germline V gene. The CDR3 is 15 residues long. The CDR3 bases are TGTGCCAGCAGCTTAGAGGACAGGGGTTGGGAAAAACTGTTTTTT. Its translation: CASSLEDRGWEKLFF.

The rearrangement joins TRBV18 to TRBJ1-1; D uncertain. The CDR3 runs 13 residues. The germline V and J ends were trimmed by 0 bases and 4 bases, with 6 bases remaining between them. Germline V gives CDR1 KGHSH, CDR2 LQKENI. CDR3 DNA: TGTGCCAGCTCACCACCGGTTCTCACTGAAGCTTTCTTT. It is translated as CASSPPVLTEAFF.

A few counts support this clone. The chain couples TRBV19 to TRBJ2-5; D may be TRBD1 (7 bases). Trimming pared 10 bases from V and 7 bases from J, leaving 13 bases between. There are 11 residues in the CDR3. The V gene's germline CDR1 is LNHDA and CDR2 SQIVND (reference sequence). The CDR3 nucleotides are TGTGCCACACGACAGGGAGGGACCCAGTACTTC. This translates into CATRQGGTQYF.

This clone was seen only a few times. The J gene is TRBJ2-5, the V gene TRBV9, with 8 bases lining up with TRBD2. The CDR3 runs 15 residues. The germline gives CDR1 SGDLS, CDR2 YYNGEE. With 0 bases clipped from V and 1 base from J, the junction kept 2 bases outside the gene matches. The CDR3 is CASSVVGTSQETQYF. Here the CDR3 DNA reads TGTGCCAGCAGCGTAGTAGGGACTAGCCAAGAGACCCAGTACTTC.

The chain uses TRBV19 and TRBJ2-5; 9 positions match TRBD1. With V trimmed by 2 bases and J by 5 bases, 3 bases remained unmatched. The CDR3 has 14 amino acids. The germline CDR1 and CDR2 sequences are LNHDA and SQIVND (reference sequence). Here the CDR3 DNA reads TGTGCCAGTAGTATAACCGGGACAGGGGAGACCCAGTACTTC. It is translated as CASSITGTGETQYF. Variable domain in full (rest from reference TRBV19 and TRBJ2-5): DGGITQSPKYLFRKEGQNVTLSCEQNLNHDAMYWYRQDPGQGLRLIYYSQIVNDFQKGDIAEGYSVSREKKESFPLTVTSAQKNPTAFYLCASSITGTGETQYFGPGTRLLVL.

This clone was seen a handful of times. The genes are TRBV29-1 and TRBJ1-5; 7 bases are shared with TRBD1. This CDR3 contains 13 residues. Germline V gives CDR1 SQVTM, CDR2 ANQGSEA. J was trimmed by 3 bases and V by 6 bases; bases with no gene match: 5. The CDR3 region is CSVQTGYNQPQHF. The CDR3 nucleotides are TGCAGCGTCCAGACAGGGTACAATCAGCCCCAGCATTTT.

This clone was seen more than once but under ten times. The chain employs TRBV7-2 and TRBJ2-5; D perhaps matches TRBD1 (6 bases). V was pared by 5 bases and J by 5 bases, with 15 bases between. Germline CDR1 is SGHTA and CDR2 is FQGNSA. The CDR3 is 14 amino acids. CDR3 bases: TGTGCCAGCAGCGTACAACAGGGCGGCGAGACCCAGTACTTC. Residues: CASSVQQGGETQYF.

This clone was seen a few times. The chain uses TRBV5-1 and TRBJ2-1; TRBD2 aligns across 9 bases. The CDR3 contains 16 residues. CDR1 is SGHRS and CDR2 is YFSETQ in the germline V gene. Trimming took 0 bases from V and 9 from J; bases not matched to a gene: 10. The DNA of the CDR3 is TGCGCCAGCAGCTTGGTCGCTCTAGCGGGAACTACTGAGCAGTTCTTC. Protein: CASSLVALAGTTEQFF.

The CDR3 region has the DNA TGTGCCAGCAGCGTTTCCGGCGGGGGAAGCGAGACCCAGTACTTC. This sequence encodes CASSVSGGGSETQYF. The chain is built from TRBV6-1 and TRBJ2-5, with 7 bases identical to TRBD2. V shed 6 bases, J shed 5 bases, and the junction held 12 bases outside the gene matches. The CDR3 covers 15 residues. CDR1 MNHNS and CDR2 SASEGT come from the germline V gene.

This clone was detected a few times. The chain uses TRBV15 and TRBJ2-5; the D is unclear. Germline lookup yields CDR1 LNHNV and CDR2 YYDKDF (reference sequence). This CDR3 has 11 residues. Trimming removed 4 bases at V and 4 bases at J, with 4 bases between. The CDR3 DNA reads as TGTGCCACCAGCACAGGAGAGACCCAGTACTTC. Its protein product is CATSTGETQYF.

The chain carries TRBV18 and TRBJ2-7, with a weak D call TRBD1 (5 bases). The germline CDR1 and CDR2 sequences are KGHSH and LQKENI. The ends were cut back, 6 bases at V and 0 bases at J, with 15 bases in the middle. The CDR3 length is 15 residues. The CDR3 region has the DNA TGTGCCAGCTCTCCTACAGGCTCCAGCTCCTACGAGCAGTACGTC. This codes for CASSPTGSSSYEQYV.

This clone was found a few times. J is TRBJ2-7 and V is TRBV5-6; tentative D call: TRBD1 (5 bases). V was shortened by 4 bases and J by 0 bases, with 17 bases between the two germline ends. This CDR3 comprises 16 residues. CDR1 and CDR2 (germline): SGHDT, YYEEEE. The CDR3 spells CASSGSTGQVSYEQYV. CDR3 DNA sequence: TGTGCCAGCAGCGGATCAACAGGACAAGTCTCCTACGAGCAGTACGTC.

The chain is built from TRBV2 and TRBJ1-5; the D is unclear. CDR1 is SNHLY and CDR2 is FYNNEI in the germline V gene. The CDR3 length is 14 residues. Trimming shortened V by 2 bases and J by 5 bases, and 10 bases separated the two germline ends. The CDR3 DNA sequence: TGTGCCAGCAGTGAAAGAACAGTCGATCAGCCCCAGCATTTT. Translating it yields CASSERTVDQPQHF.

In its sample, this clone was seen a few times. The rearrangement links TRBV7-2 to TRBJ2-1; 12 bases align to TRBD2. The CDR3 loop spans 15 amino acids. CDR1 and CDR2 (germline): SGHTA, FQGNSA. J gave up 3 bases and V 4 bases, and 1 base lay outside the gene matches. CDR3 amino acids: CASSSTSGSYNEQFF. The CDR3 coding sequence is TGTGCCAGCAGCTCGACTAGCGGGAGCTACAATGAGCAGTTCTTC.

This clone occurred a few times. The sample holds other DNA sequences that translate to the same CDR3. The chain employs TRBV14 and TRBJ1-1; unclear D gene. Germline V gene data show CDR1 as SGHDN and CDR2 as FVKESK. Between the trimmed V and J ends, which lost 3 bases and 0 bases, there was a span of 5 bases. The CDR3 is 13 residues long. CDR3 sequence reads: CASSQGMNTEAFF. The CDR3 region has the DNA TGTGCCAGCAGCCAGGGGATGAACACTGAAGCTTTCTTT.

CDR3 nucleotides: TGTGCCAGCAACATCAGACGTACGGGGGCGCTGGGCGAGCAGTACGTC. Protein sequence: CASNIRRTGALGEQYV. V gene TRBV7-6 combines with J gene TRBJ2-7, with D perhaps TRBD1 or TRBD2 (6 bases each). This CDR3 region has 16 residues. V lost 7 bases, J lost 6 bases, and 25 bases lay in between. From germline, CDR1 is SGHVS and CDR2 FNYEAQ.

This chain links TRBV5-6 with TRBJ2-3; weak D call: TRBD2 (5 bases). The CDR3 has 15 amino acids. The V and J ends lost 4 bases and 0 bases respectively, with 12 bases between them. Germline V gene sequence: CDR1 SGHDT, CDR2 YYEEEE. CDR3 coding DNA: TGTGCCAGCAGCAGACTATATTTGAGCACAGATACGCAGTATTTT. This sequence encodes CASSRLYLSTDTQYF.

This clone was recorded a few times. This chain connects TRBV25-1 to TRBJ2-3, with no clear D. The CDR3 runs to 13 residues. Germline V lookup: CDR1 MGHDK, CDR2 SYGVNS. Trimming took 8 bases from V and 1 from J, leaving 10 bases between them. The CDR3 is CASAAAGTDTQYF. As DNA, the CDR3 is TGTGCCAGCGCCGCGGCGGGCACAGATACGCAGTATTTT.

The chain is built from TRBV10-3 and TRBJ2-7, with D possibly being TRBD1 (5 bases). The V and J ends lost 2 bases and 1 base respectively, with 12 bases between them. Germline CDR1 is ENHRY and CDR2 is SYGVKD. The CDR3 extends over 15 amino acids. For the CDR3, the DNA is TGTGCCATCAGTGAGGGGGCCACAGATTCCTACGAGCAGTACGTC. Translating it yields CAISEGATDSYEQYV.

This clone was counted only a few times. The chain links TRBV7-2 to TRBJ1-4; unclear D gene. The CDR3 consists of 14 residues. Germline-derived CDR1 and CDR2 are SGHTA and FQGNSA. Trimming took 2 bases from V and 7 from J, leaving 11 bases between them. The CDR3 is CASSLSGSSEKLFF. CDR3 nucleotides: TGTGCCAGCAGCTTAAGTGGCAGTAGTGAAAAACTGTTTTTT.

This clone was seen only a few times. The chain combines TRBV4-1 with TRBJ2-3; no reliable D call. V lost 0 bases and J lost 0, with 7 bases in between. This CDR3 contains 15 residues. Per the germline V gene, CDR1 is MGHRA and CDR2 is YSYEKL. The CDR3, as DNA: TGCGCCAGCAGCCAAGAGAGGTATAGCACAGATACGCAGTATTTT. Protein: CASSQERYSTDTQYF.

As to this clone: The CDR3 carries no conserved terminal phenylalanine or tryptophan, so it likely arises from a read error. No DNA is shown, since the ends of the CDR3 on it are uncertain; the CDR3 is the one TCRdb lists. The CDR3 region is CASSPHQGTPGYC. V is TRBV7-2 and J is TRBJ2-7. Germline CDR1 and CDR2: SGHTA and FQGNSA. The CDR3 contains 13 residues when both ends are counted.

The table lists this clone with a few counts. The chain combines TRBV7-3 with TRBJ1-1; TRBD1 matches at 10 bases. CDR3 size: 14 residues. CDR1 is SGHTA, CDR2 FQGTGA, per germline. V gave up 2 bases and J gave up 4 bases; unmatched junction bases: 1. CDR3 sequence (DNA): TGTGCCAGCAGCTTAGGGACAGGGGTCACTGAAGCTTTCTTT. Amino acid sequence: CASSLGTGVTEAFF.

Here the CDR3 DNA reads TGTGCCTGGAGTTTCAGGGGGCCCTATGGCTACACCTTC. It specifies CAWSFRGPYGYTF. V and J are TRBV30 and TRBJ1-2, with 8 bases that match TRBD1. The germline V gene has CDR1 GTSNPN and CDR2 SVGIG (reference sequence). V dropped 2 bases and J dropped 4; count of bases not matched to a gene: 3. The CDR3 covers 13 residues.

This clone has just a few counts. The chain carries TRBV5-1 and TRBJ1-1, with 8 bases that match TRBD1. The CDR3 sequence is 14 residues long. Germline loops: CDR1 SGHRS, CDR2 YFSETQ. J gave up 1 base and V 5 bases, and 4 bases lay outside the gene matches. CDR3 region: CASRETGANTEAFF. The DNA for the CDR3 is TGCGCCAGCAGGGAGACAGGGGCGAACACTGAAGCTTTCTTT.